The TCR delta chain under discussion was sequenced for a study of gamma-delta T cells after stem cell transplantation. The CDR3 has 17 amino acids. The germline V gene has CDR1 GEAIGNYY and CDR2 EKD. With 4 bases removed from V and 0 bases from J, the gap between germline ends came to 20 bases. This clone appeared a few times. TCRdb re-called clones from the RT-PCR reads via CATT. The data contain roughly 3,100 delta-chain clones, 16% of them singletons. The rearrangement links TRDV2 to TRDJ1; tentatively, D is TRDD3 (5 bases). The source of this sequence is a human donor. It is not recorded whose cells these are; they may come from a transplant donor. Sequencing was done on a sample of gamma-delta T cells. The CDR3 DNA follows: TGTGCCTGTGATACGCTGGGAGAAACGACGTACACCGATAAACTCATCTTT. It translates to CACDTLGETTYTDKLIF.